Many counts were recorded for the clone carrying this TCR beta chain. The target antigen is unknown. Among the patients, none had received any treatment before thyroid surgery. This record comes from a study of metastatic and nonmetastatic thyroid tumors. Across the whole study: Repertoire comparison spanned blood and tumor or nodule tissue of malignant and benign thyroid patients.

Regarding the study as a whole: TCR beta diversity was reportedly significantly higher in malignant thyroid tumors than benign nodules, in blood and tumor.

Per the authors' pipeline: The study's classifier, a distant-metastasis tool for papillary thyroid cancer, was built using CDR3 differences across clinicopathological groups. With MiXCR, TCRdb called clones anew from the PCR reads. The V and J calls follow TCRdb's processing rather than the paper's. This sample yields tens of thousands of clones, of which roughly a quarter are seen a single time; just over 14% belongs to the top ten. Sequenced sample: blood. The clonotype comes from a female donor with papillary thyroid cancer or a benign thyroid nodule (not recorded which). Some clones in this sample may be carry-over from other donors' samples.

CDR3 protein: CASSQADRVHNEQFF. The DNA of the CDR3 is TGCGCCAGCAGCCAAGCCGACAGGGTCCACAATGAGCAGTTCTTC. This sequence joins TRBV4-3 and TRBJ2-1; TRBD1 matches at 7 bases. The CDR3 runs to 15 residues. Germline V gives CDR1 LGHNA, CDR2 YSLEER. J was trimmed by 5 bases and V by 1 base; bases with no gene match: 5.